This is a list of T cell receptor beta chains from one sample in a study of CD8 T cells in ankylosing spondylitis. MiXCR, applied by TCRdb to the 5' RACE reads, yields one record per CDR3 protein. Of some 840,000 distinct CDR3 sequences listed, approximately 12% are singletons. The sequencing sample was made of blood, either unsorted or a sorted T cell fraction (not recorded which). These receptors were collected from a male donor with ankylosing spondylitis. CDR3s include the opening cysteine and the closing phenylalanine or tryptophan. The D gene is left open where the match is weak. Part of the rows lack a size; the others show once, few, many or a class for expanded clones.

>NA|TRBJ2-1|15|TRBV20-1|NA
TGCAGTGCTAGAGTCTCAGGGGAGTGGTACAATGAGCAGTTCTTC
CSARVSGEWYNEQFF
>NA|TRBJ2-3|14|TRBV7-2|NA
TGTGCCAGCAGCCCCCAAGGGGACCAAGATACGCAGTATTTT
CASSPQGDQDTQYF
>TRBD1|TRBJ1-1|14|TRBV20-1|few
TGCAGTGCTAGAAAGGGGGCTCTGAACACTGAAGCTTTCTTT
CSARKGALNTEAFF
>TRBD1|TRBJ2-1|13|TRBV6-1|few
TGTGCCAGCAGTGCGGACAGGGGTAATGAGCAGTTCTTC
CASSADRGNEQFF
>NA|TRBJ2-6|14|TRBV7-8|few
TGTGCCAGCGCCTCTGGGTCTGGGGCCAACGTCCTGACTTTC
CASASGSGANVLTF
>TRBD2|TRBJ2-1|15|TRBV20-1|few
TGCAGTGCGCCTAATAGCGGGAGGGACTACAATGAGCAGTTCTTC
CSAPNSGRDYNEQFF
>NA|TRBJ1-1|13|TRBV7-2|NA
TGTGCCAGCAGCTTAAGGATCGGGACTGAAGCTTTCTTT
CASSLRIGTEAFF
>NA|TRBJ1-5|13|TRBV7-2|few
TGTGCCAGCAGCCGCCAGGAGAGACAGCCCCAGCATTTT
CASSRQERQPQHF
>TRBD1|TRBJ2-7|14|TRBV5-1|few
TGCGCCAGCAGCTCGACGGGACAGCCACCCGAGCAGTACTTC
CASSSTGQPPEQYF
>TRBD1|TRBJ1-4|15|TRBV28|few
TGTGCCAGCAGTTTAAGGCGACAGGGTTTCGGAAAACTGTTTTTT
CASSLRRQGFGKLFF
>NA|TRBJ1-2|12|TRBV20-1|few
TGCAGTGCTGGAGGCGGAAACTATGGCTACACCTTC
CSAGGGNYGYTF
>NA|TRBJ1-1|11|TRBV30|NA
TGTGCCTGGAGTGTCTATCCTGAAGCTTTCTTT
CAWSVYPEAFF
>NA|TRBJ1-1|13|TRBV20-1|NA
TGCAGTGCCAGACGTCCGGGGCCCACTGAAGCTTTCTTT
CSARRPGPTEAFF
>NA|TRBJ2-2|13|TRBV5-1|NA
TGCGCCAGCAGTCAGTTGGGAACCGGGGAGCTGTTTTTT
CASSQLGTGELFF
>TRBD2|TRBJ2-1|15|TRBV5-1|NA
TGCGCCAGCAGCCTTTCATGGGGGGGGTACAATGAGCAGTTCTTC
CASSLSWGGYNEQFF
>TRBD2|TRBJ2-1|14|TRBV29-1|few
TGCAGCTCTAGAGGGGGACTAGCGGGATTTGAGCAGTTCTTC
CSSRGGLAGFEQFF
>NA|TRBJ2-2|13|TRBV6-2/TRBV6-3|NA
TGTGCCAGCAGAAGCTTCTACACCGGGGAGCTGTTTTTT
CASRSFYTGELFF
>NA|TRBJ1-1|13|TRBV12-5|NA
TGTGCTAGTGCCCCTGGTTGGAACACTGAAGCTTTCTTT
CASAPGWNTEAFF
>TRBD1|TRBJ1-1|15|TRBV6-2/TRBV6-3|NA
TGTGCCAGCAGCAAGGACAGGGGGATGAACACTGAAGCTTTCTTT
CASSKDRGMNTEAFF
>NA|TRBJ2-5|15|TRBV7-6|many
TGTGCCAGCAGCTTAGGTGACCTAGCGCTGGAGACCCAGTACTTC
CASSLGDLALETQYF
>NA|TRBJ2-4|17|TRBV7-2|NA
TGTGCCAGCAGCTTAGTGACCGGGATCCTGACCAAAAACATTCAGTACTTC
CASSLVTGILTKNIQYF
>TRBD2|TRBJ2-1|15|TRBV20-1|few
TGCAGTGCCCCTCACCTAGCGGGGGGCTACAATGAGCAGTTCTTC
CSAPHLAGGYNEQFF
>TRBD1|TRBJ2-7|12|TRBV20-1|many
TGCAGTGCACCGGGACAGGCCTACGAGCAGTACTTC
CSAPGQAYEQYF
>NA|TRBJ1-2|12|TRBV24-1|NA
TGTGCCACCAGTGATCCCCGGTACGGCTACACCTTC
CATSDPRYGYTF
>NA|TRBJ2-7|12|TRBV20-1|NA
TGCAGTGCTGGCGGGATGAACTACGAGCAGTACTTC
CSAGGMNYEQYF
>NA|TRBJ2-1|15|TRBV5-1|many
TGCGCCAGCAGCTTGGTGGGGGAGTCCTACAATGAGCAGTTCTTC
CASSLVGESYNEQFF
>NA|TRBJ1-6|16|TRBV7-2|few
TGTGCCAGCAGCTACCGGACCGGCCAATACCTTTCACCCCTCCACTTT
CASSYRTGQYLSPLHF
>NA|TRBJ1-1|12|TRBV20-1|many
TGCAGTGCTAGGGTGCGGAACACTGAAGCTTTCTTT
CSARVRNTEAFF
>NA|TRBJ2-3|15|TRBV20-1|NA
TGCAGTGCTAGAGAACCCCCCTGGAGTGGAGATACGCAGTATTTT
CSAREPPWSGDTQYF
>NA|TRBJ2-5|13|TRBV29-1|many
TGCAGCGTTGACGACAGCCTTGAATGGACCCAGTACTTC
CSVDDSLEWTQYF
>NA|TRBJ1-4|14|TRBV7-2|NA
TGTGCCAGCAGCTTAGCTTCAACTAATGAAAAACTGTTTTTT
CASSLASTNEKLFF
>NA|TRBJ2-2|17|TRBV25-1|NA
TGTGCCAGCAGTTCGGCCTCCGGGACACAGAACACCGGGGAGCTGTTTTTT
CASSSASGTQNTGELFF
>NA|TRBJ2-1|11|TRBV5-1|many
TGCGCCAGCAGCTACGGGAGTGAGCAGTTCTTC
CASSYGSEQFF
>NA|TRBJ1-5|12|TRBV29-1|NA
TGCAGCGTTGAGGGTGACGGCCAGCCCCAGCATTTT
CSVEGDGQPQHF
>NA|TRBJ1-3|14|TRBV6-5|many
TGTGCCAGCAGGTTACAGGGAACCGGAAACACCATATATTTT
CASRLQGTGNTIYF
>NA|TRBJ1-1|14|TRBV4-3|NA
TGCGCCAGCAGCCAATCGGTTATAGACACTGAAGCTTTCTTT
CASSQSVIDTEAFF
>NA|TRBJ2-6|15|TRBV12-3/TRBV12-4|few
TGTGCCAGCAGTTTTGGGCCTGGTGGGGCCAACGTCCTGACTTTC
CASSFGPGGANVLTF
>NA|TRBJ2-1|14|TRBV3-1|many
TGTGCCAGCAGCCAAGACCCAGTCTACAATGAGCAGTTCTTC
CASSQDPVYNEQFF
>NA|TRBJ2-1|14|TRBV10-3|NA
TGTGCCATCAGTGAGATGAAGGACTACAATGAGCAGTTCTTC
CAISEMKDYNEQFF
>TRBD2|TRBJ2-7|14|TRBV18|few
TGTGCCAGCTCAATAGCGGGAGACGTATACGAGCAGTACTTC
CASSIAGDVYEQYF
>TRBD2|TRBJ2-1|15|TRBV20-1|NA
TGCAGTGCTAGCTTCGGGACTAGCGGGAGTAATGAGCAGTTCTTC
CSASFGTSGSNEQFF
>NA|TRBJ2-1|14|TRBV7-2|few
TGTGCCAGCACACTTAGCCCCGCACACAATGAGCAGTTCTTC
CASTLSPAHNEQFF
>TRBD1|TRBJ1-2|15|TRBV4-3|NA
TGCGCCAGCAGCCAAGGAGGGTCAGGGGGCAATGGCTACACCTTC
CASSQGGSGGNGYTF
>NA|TRBJ2-7|15|TRBV12-3/TRBV12-4|few
TGTGCCAGCAGCTACGAGGGACTTCCCTCCTACGAGCAGTACTTC
CASSYEGLPSYEQYF